This TCR beta chain was obtained from a study of cytomegalovirus exposure and HLA in healthy donors. Study observations and caveats: A later analysis reportedly found fewer N-insertions in an Asian-associated ancestry cluster than the roughly 670-donor mean. TCR beta V- and J-gene trimming was later associated with a missense DCLRE1C variant.

Germline CDR1 MRHNA, CDR2 SNTAGT. V was pared by 0 bases and J by 4 bases, with 6 bases between. CDR3 length: 14 amino acids. 13 Jbeta primers and 60 Vbeta primers were used for the PCR. Only in-frame clones appear in the TCRdb table, and some are missing; sequencing was by immunoSEQ multiplex PCR. The table lists roughly 36,000 clones, about 67% of them singletons. On this clone: What it binds is unknown.

The receptor comes from a man younger than 45 in good health and CMV-seronegative. The chain joins TRBV6-4 to TRBJ2-2, with D maybe TRBD1 (6 bases). The sample was PBMCs. CDR3 coding DNA: TGTGCCAGCAGTGACTCAGGGGGCACCGGGGAGCTGTTTTTT. Amino acids: CASSDSGGTGELFF.